These 28 T cell receptor beta chains were all obtained from the same sample, sequenced in a study of early T cells in non-severe SARS-CoV-2 infection. A single record per CDR3 protein comes from TCRdb applying MiXCR to the 5' RACE reads. This table has approximately 69,000 distinct CDR3 sequences, approximately 12% appearing once. Sequenced input: whole blood. These receptors were obtained from an adult who was a healthcare worker with PCR-confirmed SARS-CoV-2 infection or an uninfected control (not recorded which).

The chain couples TRBV6-2 or TRBV6-3 to TRBJ1-5, with D perhaps TRBD1 (5 bases). The germline V gene has CDR1 MNHEY and CDR2 SVGEGT. The CDR3 loop spans 15 amino acids. V lost 2 bases to trimming and J lost 5 bases, with 13 bases between them. CDR3 region: CASSYRQGIHQPQHF. Written as DNA, the CDR3 is TGTGCCAGCAGTTACCGGCAGGGTATCCATCAGCCCCAGCATTTT.

Ten or more counts support this clonotype. The rearrangement joins TRBV2 to TRBJ2-2, with TRBD2 identical over 7 bases. Germline V gene data show CDR1 as SNHLY and CDR2 as FYNNEI. Germline trimming cut 2 bases from V and 3 bases from J; bases unmatched to any gene: 3. The CDR3 extends over 15 amino acids. The CDR3 coding sequence is TGTGCCAGCAGTGAACTAGCGGTCGACACCGGGGAGCTGTTTTTT. As protein: CASSELAVDTGELFF. Full variable domain (remainder filled in from reference TRBV2 and TRBJ2-2): EPEVTQTPSHQVTQMGQEVILRCVPISNHLYFYWYRQILGQKVEFLVSFYNNEISEKSEIFDDQFSVERPDGSNFTLKIRSTKLEDSAMYFCASSELAVDTGELFFGEGSRLTVL.

This clonotype occurred a few times. The J gene is TRBJ1-1, the V gene TRBV5-8; 9 positions match TRBD1. Trimming removed 2 bases from V and 0 bases from J; junction bases left unmatched: 11. Germline CDR1 reads SGHTS; CDR2 reads YDEGEE. This CDR3 has 18 amino acids. DNA of the CDR3: TGTGCCAGCAGCTTTTTAACCGGGACAGGGATAATGAACACTGAAGCTTTCTTT. Translating it yields CASSFLTGTGIMNTEAFF.

This clonotype was counted many times. The chain has TRBV7-9 and TRBJ1-1; TRBD1 matches at 9 bases. This CDR3 has 16 amino acids. Losses at the gene ends were 0 bases for V and 3 bases for J; bases not matched to a gene: 5. The germline V gene has CDR1 SEHNR and CDR2 FQNEAQ (reference sequence). CDR3 protein: CASSLATGGQDTEAFF. The CDR3 nucleotides are TGTGCCAGCAGCTTAGCAACAGGGGGCCAGGACACTGAAGCTTTCTTT.

This clonotype was counted ten times or more. The V gene is TRBV20-1, the J gene TRBJ1-2; 9 positions agree with TRBD1. The ends lost 6 bases at V and 8 bases at J; junction bases unmatched: 4. This CDR3 region has 11 residues. CDR1 and CDR2 from the germline V gene are DFQATT and SNEGSKA (reference sequence). Here the CDR3 DNA reads TGCAGTGCCGGGACAGGGCAAGGCTACACCTTC. Translating it yields CSAGTGQGYTF.

At least ten counts were recorded for this clonotype. The chain couples TRBV18 to TRBJ2-7, with TRBD1 identical over 8 bases. J lost 4 bases, V lost 1 base, and 18 bases had no gene match. The CDR3 runs 19 residues. CDR1 and CDR2 (germline): KGHSH, LQKENI. The CDR3, as DNA: TGTGCCAGCTCACCACGACAGGGGACCACCCGCCATCTGGTTTACGAGCAGTACTTC. Amino acids: CASSPRQGTTRHLVYEQYF.

The CDR3 sequence is CASSSSGISYEQYF. DNA for the CDR3: TGTGCCAGCAGCTCGTCAGGGATCTCCTACGAGCAGTACTTC. The J gene is TRBJ2-7, the V gene TRBV7-8; D is possibly TRBD1 (5 bases). Trimming removed 4 bases from V and 0 bases from J, with 10 bases in between. Germline-derived CDR1 and CDR2 are SGHVS and FQNEAQ. This CDR3 spans 14 amino acids.

The V and J genes are TRBV12-5 and TRBJ2-2, with D possibly being TRBD1 or TRBD2 (5 bases each). Trimming pared 1 base from V and 7 bases from J, leaving 13 bases between. The length of the CDR3 is 15 residues. Germline assignment: CDR1 LGHNT and CDR2 FRNRAP. The CDR3 DNA reads TGTGCTAGTGGTTTGGATCCGGGACGGCACGGGGAGCTGTTTTTT. Residues: CASGLDPGRHGELFF. The full variable domain, rest sourced from reference TRBV12-5 and TRBJ2-2, is DARVTQTPRHKVTEMGQEVTMRCQPILGHNTVFWYRQTMMQGLELLAYFRNRAPLDDSGMPKDRFSAEMPDATLATLKIQPSEPRDSAVYFCASGLDPGRHGELFFGEGSRLTVL.

This clonotype has more than one count but fewer than ten. A junction boundary mismatches the germline segment, possibly from a read error. J is TRBJ2-2 and V is TRBV5-1, with D perhaps TRBD2 (5 bases). Germline lookup yields CDR1 SGHRS and CDR2 YFSETQ. This CDR3 is 15 amino acids long. As DNA, the CDR3 is TGCGCCAGCAGCTCGGAGGACCGGAACACCAGGGAGCTGTTTTTT. As protein: CASSSEDRNTRELFF.

The J gene is TRBJ2-2, the V gene TRBV11-2; a possible D gene is TRBD1 (6 bases). The length of the CDR3 is 15 residues. Trimming cost V 6 bases and J 4 bases, with 15 bases left between them. Germline CDR1 reads SGHAT; CDR2 reads FQNNGV. The CDR3 spells CASRSTGRGTGELFF. CDR3 nucleotide sequence: TGTGCCAGCAGATCCACAGGGAGAGGCACCGGGGAGCTGTTTTTT.

Many counts were recorded for this clonotype. This chain connects TRBV11-3 to TRBJ2-3; D is unresolved. This CDR3 has 14 residues. Trimming removed 5 bases from V and 3 bases from J, with 12 bases in between. Germline loops: CDR1 SGHNT, CDR2 YENEEA. CDR3 sequence reads: CASSQVGITDTQYF. In DNA, the CDR3 is TGTGCCAGCAGCCAAGTGGGTATTACAGATACGCAGTATTTT. The full variable domain, rest sourced from reference TRBV11-3 and TRBJ2-3, is EAGVVQSPRYKIIEKKQPVAFWCNPISGHNTLYWYLQNLGQGPELLIRYENEEAVDDSQLPKDRFSAERLKGVDSTLKIQPAELGDSAVYLCASSQVGITDTQYFGPGTRLTVL.

This clonotype was observed at least ten times. CDR3 region: CASSLDGDRVHEQYF. The CDR3 coding sequence is TGCGCCAGCAGCTTGGATGGAGACAGGGTGCACGAGCAGTACTTC. The chain is built from TRBV5-1 and TRBJ2-7, with TRBD1 identical over 7 bases. The CDR3 contains 15 residues. With V trimmed by 0 bases and J by 5 bases, 8 bases remained unmatched. Germline lookup yields CDR1 SGHRS and CDR2 YFSETQ.

The chain carries TRBV5-1 and TRBJ1-2; perhaps TRBD1 as D (5 bases). The V end was cut by 2 bases, the J end by 4 bases, with 9 bases between. The CDR3 has 13 amino acids. The germline V gene encodes CDR1 SGHRS and CDR2 YFSETQ. The CDR3 nucleotides read TGCGCCAGCAGCTTAGGGACGGGCTATGGCTACACCTTC. This codes for CASSLGTGYGYTF.

The J gene is TRBJ2-3, the V gene TRBV5-1, with TRBD2 identical over 8 bases. This CDR3 is 15 amino acids long. Per the germline V gene, CDR1 is SGHRS and CDR2 is YFSETQ. J was trimmed by 2 bases and V by 0 bases; bases with no gene match: 2. The CDR3: CASSLALADTDTQYF. The CDR3 coding sequence is TGCGCCAGCAGCTTGGCACTAGCGGACACAGATACGCAGTATTTT.

The chain has TRBV29-1 and TRBJ2-3, with 9 bases fitting TRBD1. Germline CDR1 SQVTM, CDR2 ANQGSEA. This CDR3 has 13 residues. V trimming: 5 bases; J trimming: 5 bases; junction bases outside the gene matches: 5. Written as DNA, the CDR3 is TGCAGCGTTACAGGGGGCACCGGAGATACGCAGTATTTT. Amino acid sequence: CSVTGGTGDTQYF.

There are a few counts of this clonotype. The chain links TRBV5-4 to TRBJ2-1, with 10 positions matching TRBD2. Trimming removed 4 bases from V and 3 bases from J; junction bases left unmatched: 1. Germline V gene data show CDR1 as SGHNT and CDR2 as YYREEE (reference sequence). The CDR3 is 14 amino acids. CDR3 in amino acids: CASSRTSGYNEQFF. The CDR3 bases are TGTGCCAGCAGCCGGACTAGCGGCTACAATGAGCAGTTCTTC.

In its sample, this clonotype was seen many times. The CDR3 coding sequence is TGTGCCAGCAGTTTGCGGGGGACTGGAAACACCATATATTTT. Its translation: CASSLRGTGNTIYF. J is TRBJ1-3 and V is TRBV6-5; D is perhaps TRBD1 (5 bases). Trimming cost V 4 bases and J 2 bases, with 9 bases left between them. Germline-derived CDR1 and CDR2 are MNHEY and SVGAGI. This CDR3 comprises 14 residues.

This clonotype came up many times. The rearrangement links TRBV7-6 to TRBJ2-3, with TRBD2 identical over 10 bases. This CDR3 spans 18 amino acids. CDR1 and CDR2 from the germline V gene are SGHVS and FNYEAQ. With V trimmed by 4 bases and J by 4 bases, 14 bases remained unmatched. CDR3 amino acids: CASSSRLAGDPRADTQYF. The DNA of the CDR3 is TGTGCCAGCAGCTCCCGGCTAGCGGGAGACCCAAGGGCAGATACGCAGTATTTT.

This clonotype was found a few times. The chain carries TRBV18 and TRBJ1-1; 10 positions match TRBD1. CDR3 length: 14 amino acids. The J segment lost 6 bases and the V segment lost 2 bases, leaving 3 bases of the junction unmatched. The germline gives CDR1 KGHSH, CDR2 LQKENI. CDR3: CASSPETGGPEAFF. The CDR3, as DNA: TGTGCCAGCTCACCAGAGACAGGGGGCCCTGAAGCTTTCTTT.

There are many counts of this clonotype. This chain uses TRBV9 with TRBJ1-2, with D tentatively TRBD1 (6 bases). Deletions cut 0 bases from V and 4 bases from J, with 10 bases between. The germline gives CDR1 SGDLS, CDR2 YYNGEE. The CDR3 is 14 amino acids. The CDR3 region is CASSVDRAGYGYTF. DNA for the CDR3: TGTGCCAGCAGCGTAGACAGGGCAGGCTATGGCTACACCTTC.

The sample holds many counts of this clonotype. V is TRBV6-5 and J is TRBJ1-1, with TRBD1 matching over 8 bases. The CDR3 is 16 amino acids. V lost 9 bases to trimming and J lost 0 bases; unmatched junction nucleotides: 12. The germline V gene has CDR1 MNHEY and CDR2 SVGAGI. This chain's CDR3 is CASKGEGQALNTEAFF. As DNA, the CDR3 is TGTGCCAGTAAAGGGGAGGGACAGGCTTTGAACACTGAAGCTTTCTTT.

This clonotype was observed a few times. This sequence joins TRBV7-8 and TRBJ2-2, with 9 positions matching TRBD1. The CDR3 is made up of 15 amino acids. The germline V gene encodes CDR1 SGHVS and CDR2 FQNEAQ. V was clipped by 3 bases and J by 4 bases; unmatched bases: 3. The CDR3: CASSFRDRVTGELFF. DNA of the CDR3: TGTGCCAGCAGCTTCCGGGACAGGGTCACCGGGGAGCTGTTTTTT.

The gene calls are TRBV12-3 or TRBV12-4 and TRBJ2-2; 14 bases agree with TRBD2. V shed 6 bases and J 5 bases; nucleotides not matched to a gene: 8. CDR3 length equals 17 residues. Written as DNA, the CDR3 is TGTGCCAGCAGCCCGACTAGCGGGAGGGCCAGGACCGGGGAGCTGTTTTTT. Amino acid sequence: CASSPTSGRARTGELFF.

This clonotype was detected ten times or more. This chain uses TRBV11-2 with TRBJ2-1, with a weak D call TRBD2 (5 bases). The CDR3 runs 16 residues. CDR1 SGHAT and CDR2 FQNNGV come from the germline V gene. V was clipped by 2 bases and J by 0 bases, with 11 bases between them. CDR3 nucleotide sequence: TGTGCCAGCAGCTTACTAGGCGGGTACTCCTACAATGAGCAGTTCTTC. Amino acid sequence: CASSLLGGYSYNEQFF. Complete variable domain (other parts from reference TRBV11-2 and TRBJ2-1): EAGVAQSPRYKIIEKRQSVAFWCNPISGHATLYWYQQILGQGPKLLIQFQNNGVVDDSQLPKDRFSAERLKGVDSTLKIQPAKLEDSAVYLCASSLLGGYSYNEQFFGPGTRLTVL.

This chain uses TRBV2 with TRBJ2-3; 12 nucleotides align to TRBD2. Germline values: CDR1 SNHLY, CDR2 FYNNEI. The CDR3 extends over 15 amino acids. Trimming at V came to 10 bases and at J to 4 bases, leaving 9 bases not matched to a gene. CDR3 sequence: CATNLAGGPPDTQYF. The CDR3, as DNA: TGTGCCACGAATCTAGCGGGGGGGCCGCCAGATACGCAGTATTTT.

This clonotype was seen more than once but under ten times. The V and J genes are TRBV20-1 and TRBJ2-3; 9 bases match TRBD2. The CDR3 totals 19 residues. V dropped 0 bases and J dropped 7; count of bases not matched to a gene: 20. The germline gives CDR1 DFQATT, CDR2 SNEGSKA (reference sequence). The DNA for the CDR3 is TGCAGTGCTAGAGATCTGCCCCCAGGGAGCGGGGGGTTTAAATATACGCAGTATTTT. It yields the protein CSARDLPPGSGGFKYTQYF.

The rearrangement links TRBV5-6 to TRBJ1-2, with D hard to call. The germline CDR1 and CDR2 sequences are SGHDT and YYEEEE. The V end lost 3 bases, the J end lost 5 bases, and 14 bases lay between the germline ends. This CDR3 has 14 residues. CDR3 nucleotide sequence: TGTGCCAGCAGCTCCCCGTCGGGAGGGTATGGCTACACCTTC. Its translation: CASSSPSGGYGYTF.

This clonotype was seen at least ten times. V and J are TRBV29-1 and TRBJ2-7; 8 bases agree with TRBD2. The CDR3 loop spans 14 amino acids. In germline, CDR1 is SQVTM, CDR2 ANQGSEA. V dropped 6 bases and J dropped 3; count of bases not matched to a gene: 10. CDR3 nucleotide sequence: TGCAGCGTCGCCCCGGGACTAGAGGGCTACGAGCAGTACTTC. Translated, it gives CSVAPGLEGYEQYF.